The clone carrying this TCR beta chain has just a few counts. This sample was taken from a study of T-cell reconstitution after alpha-beta-depleted transplantation in children. The CDR3 length is 18 residues. Germline loops: CDR1 KGHSH, CDR2 LQKENI. V gave up 4 bases and J gave up 5 bases; unmatched junction bases: 13. Unique molecular identifiers were built into the TCRbeta library. TCRdb re-analysed the PCR reads in MiXCR, keeping a single row per CDR3 protein. The table lists around 530,000 distinct CDR3 sequences, 32% of them singletons. This chain links TRBV18 with TRBJ1-4, with 10 bases that match TRBD1. The source is a human donor who donated a stem cell graft to a child with aplastic anemia. Sequencing used PBMCs from the stem cell graft donor, obtained from the stem cell graft. CDR3 sequence (DNA): TGTGCCAGCTCACTGGACGGGACAGGGGCGTCTGGGAATGAAAAACTGTTTTTT. It specifies CASSLDGTGASGNEKLFF.